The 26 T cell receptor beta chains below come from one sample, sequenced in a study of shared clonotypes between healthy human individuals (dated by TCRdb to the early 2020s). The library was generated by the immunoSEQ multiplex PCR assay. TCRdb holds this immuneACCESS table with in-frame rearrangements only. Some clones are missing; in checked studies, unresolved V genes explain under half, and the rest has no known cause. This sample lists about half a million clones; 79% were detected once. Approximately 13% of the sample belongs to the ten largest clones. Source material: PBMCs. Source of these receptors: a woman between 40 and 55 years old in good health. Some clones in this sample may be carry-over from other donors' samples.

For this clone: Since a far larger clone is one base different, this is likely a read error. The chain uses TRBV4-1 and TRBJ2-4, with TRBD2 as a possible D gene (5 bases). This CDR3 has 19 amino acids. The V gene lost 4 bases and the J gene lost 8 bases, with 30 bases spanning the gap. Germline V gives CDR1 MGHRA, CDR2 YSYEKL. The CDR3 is CASSRGNRFVFSRADIQYF. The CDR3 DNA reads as TGCGCCAGCAGCCGAGGGAATAGGTTTGTCTTTAGCCGGGCGGACATTCAGTACTTC.

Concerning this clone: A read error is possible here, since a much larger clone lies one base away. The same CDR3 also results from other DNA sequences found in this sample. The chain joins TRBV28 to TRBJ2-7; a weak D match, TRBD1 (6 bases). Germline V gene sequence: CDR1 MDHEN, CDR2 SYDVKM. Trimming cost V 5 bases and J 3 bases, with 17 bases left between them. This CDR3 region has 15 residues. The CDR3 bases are TGTGCCAGCAGTCTCAGGGGATGGGCGGGCTACGAGCAGTACTTC. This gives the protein CASSLRGWAGYEQYF. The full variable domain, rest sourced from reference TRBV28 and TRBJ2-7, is DVKVTQSSRYLVKRTGEKVFLECVQDMDHENMFWYRQDPGLGLRLIYFSYDVKMKEKGDIPEGYSVSREKKERFSLILESASTNQTSMYLCASSLRGWAGYEQYFGPGTRLTVT.

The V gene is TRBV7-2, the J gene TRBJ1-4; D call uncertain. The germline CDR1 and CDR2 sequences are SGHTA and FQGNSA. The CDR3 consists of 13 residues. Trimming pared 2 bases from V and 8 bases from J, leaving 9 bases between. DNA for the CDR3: TGTGCCAGCAGCTTACGGGCCCAGGAAAAACTGTTTTTT. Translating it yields CASSLRAQEKLFF.

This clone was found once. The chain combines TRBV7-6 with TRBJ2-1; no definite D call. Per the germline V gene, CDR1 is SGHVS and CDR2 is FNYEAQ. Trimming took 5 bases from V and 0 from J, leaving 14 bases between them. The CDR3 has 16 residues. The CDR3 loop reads CASSIGDPSSYNEQFF. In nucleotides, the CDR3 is TGTGCCAGCAGCATCGGAGACCCTAGCTCCTACAATGAGCAGTTCTTC.

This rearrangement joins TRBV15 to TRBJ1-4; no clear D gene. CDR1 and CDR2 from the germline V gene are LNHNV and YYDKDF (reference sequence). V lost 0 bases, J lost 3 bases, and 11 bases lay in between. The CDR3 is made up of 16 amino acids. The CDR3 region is CATSRDGGNANEKLFF. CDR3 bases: TGTGCCACCAGCAGAGATGGTGGTAACGCTAATGAAAAACTGTTTTTT.

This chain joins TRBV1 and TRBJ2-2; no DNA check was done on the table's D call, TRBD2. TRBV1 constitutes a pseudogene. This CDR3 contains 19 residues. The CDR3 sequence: CTSSQDSASGEPNTGELFF. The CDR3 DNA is TGCACCAGCAGCCAAGATTCGGCTAGCGGTGAACCGAACACCGGGGAGCTGTTTTTT.

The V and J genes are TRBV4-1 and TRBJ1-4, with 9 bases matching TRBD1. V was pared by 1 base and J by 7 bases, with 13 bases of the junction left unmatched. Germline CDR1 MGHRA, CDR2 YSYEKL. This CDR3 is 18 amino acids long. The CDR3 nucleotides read TGCGCCAGCAGCCAAGGTGGAATACCGGGACAGGGTTCTGAAAAACTGTTTTTT. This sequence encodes CASSQGGIPGQGSEKLFF.

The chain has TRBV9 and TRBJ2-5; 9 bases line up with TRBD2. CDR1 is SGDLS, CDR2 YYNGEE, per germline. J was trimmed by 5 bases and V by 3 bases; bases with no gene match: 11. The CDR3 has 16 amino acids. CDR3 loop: CASSADAGGADETQYF. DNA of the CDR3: TGTGCCAGCAGCGCCGATGCGGGGGGGGCTGACGAGACCCAGTACTTC.

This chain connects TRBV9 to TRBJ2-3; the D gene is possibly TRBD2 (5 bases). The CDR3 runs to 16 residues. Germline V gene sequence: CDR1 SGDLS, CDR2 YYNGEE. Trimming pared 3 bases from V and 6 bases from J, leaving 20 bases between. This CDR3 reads CASSASDLTGMDTQYF. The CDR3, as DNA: TGTGCCAGCAGCGCCAGCGACCTTACGGGGATGGATACGCAGTATTTT. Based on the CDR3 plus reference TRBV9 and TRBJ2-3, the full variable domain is DSGVTQTPKHLITATGQRVTLRCSPRSGDLSVYWYQQSLDQGLQFLIQYYNGEERAKGNILERFSAQQFPDLHSELNLSSLELGDSALYFCASSASDLTGMDTQYFGPGTRLTVL.

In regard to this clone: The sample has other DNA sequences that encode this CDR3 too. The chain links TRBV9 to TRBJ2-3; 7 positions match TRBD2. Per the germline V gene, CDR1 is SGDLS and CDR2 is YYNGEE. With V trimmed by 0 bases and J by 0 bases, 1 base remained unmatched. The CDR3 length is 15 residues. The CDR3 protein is CASSVGGGSTDTQYF. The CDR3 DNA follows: TGTGCCAGCAGCGTAGGCGGGGGAAGCACAGATACGCAGTATTTT. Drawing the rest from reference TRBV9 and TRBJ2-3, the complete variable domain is DSGVTQTPKHLITATGQRVTLRCSPRSGDLSVYWYQQSLDQGLQFLIQYYNGEERAKGNILERFSAQQFPDLHSELNLSSLELGDSALYFCASSVGGGSTDTQYFGPGTRLTVL.

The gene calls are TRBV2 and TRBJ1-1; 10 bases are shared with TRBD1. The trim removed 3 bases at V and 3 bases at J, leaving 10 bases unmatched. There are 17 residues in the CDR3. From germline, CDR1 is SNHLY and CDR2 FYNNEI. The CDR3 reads CASSDFIFGTGDTEAFF. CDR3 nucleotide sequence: TGTGCCAGCAGTGACTTTATATTCGGGACAGGGGACACTGAAGCTTTCTTT.

The CDR3 sequence is CASTPGASSGNTIYF. The CDR3 nucleotides are TGTGCCAGCACCCCTGGGGCCAGCTCTGGAAACACCATATATTTT. J is TRBJ1-3 and V is TRBV2, with D possibly being TRBD1 (5 bases). The CDR3 loop spans 15 amino acids. Germline values: CDR1 SNHLY, CDR2 FYNNEI. Between the trimmed V and J ends, which lost 7 bases and 0 bases, there was a span of 13 bases.

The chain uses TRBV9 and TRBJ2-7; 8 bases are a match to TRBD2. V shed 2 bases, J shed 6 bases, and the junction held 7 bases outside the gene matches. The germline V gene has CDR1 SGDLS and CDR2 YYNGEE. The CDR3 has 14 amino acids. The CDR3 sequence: CASSVGTSGVEQYF. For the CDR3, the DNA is TGTGCCAGCAGCGTCGGGACTAGTGGGGTCGAGCAGTACTTC.

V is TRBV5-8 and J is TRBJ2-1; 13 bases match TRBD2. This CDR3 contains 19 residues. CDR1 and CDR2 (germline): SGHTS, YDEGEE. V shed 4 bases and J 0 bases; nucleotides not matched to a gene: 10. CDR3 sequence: CASSRGLAGEWSSYNEQFF. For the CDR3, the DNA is TGTGCCAGCAGCAGAGGACTAGCGGGAGAGTGGAGCTCCTACAATGAGCAGTTCTTC.

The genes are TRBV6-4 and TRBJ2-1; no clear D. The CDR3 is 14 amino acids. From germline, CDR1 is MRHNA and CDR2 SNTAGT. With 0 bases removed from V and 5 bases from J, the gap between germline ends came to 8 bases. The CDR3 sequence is CASSDSMEHNEQFF. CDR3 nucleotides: TGTGCCAGCAGTGACTCTATGGAGCACAATGAGCAGTTCTTC.

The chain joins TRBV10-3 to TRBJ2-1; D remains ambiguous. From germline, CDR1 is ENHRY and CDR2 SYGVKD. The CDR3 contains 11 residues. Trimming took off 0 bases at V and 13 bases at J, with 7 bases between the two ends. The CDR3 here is CAISESTGQFF. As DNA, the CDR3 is TGTGCCATCAGTGAGTCGACTGGACAGTTCTTC.

CDR3 region: CASSLAGGNSYNEQFF. CDR3 coding DNA: TGCGCCAGCAGCTTGGCCGGCGGGAACTCCTACAATGAGCAGTTCTTC. The chain has TRBV5-1 and TRBJ2-1; the D gene is possibly TRBD2 (6 bases). The CDR3 totals 16 residues. Germline CDR1 reads SGHRS; CDR2 reads YFSETQ. Trimming took off 0 bases at V and 0 bases at J, with 10 bases between the two ends.

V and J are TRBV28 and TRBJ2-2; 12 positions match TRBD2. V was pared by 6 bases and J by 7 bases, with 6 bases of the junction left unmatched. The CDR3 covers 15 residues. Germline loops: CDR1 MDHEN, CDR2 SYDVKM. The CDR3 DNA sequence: TGTGCCAGCAGACACCCTAGCGGGAGGGTCGGGGAGCTGTTTTTT. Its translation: CASRHPSGRVGELFF. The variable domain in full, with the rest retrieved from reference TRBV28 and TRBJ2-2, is DVKVTQSSRYLVKRTGEKVFLECVQDMDHENMFWYRQDPGLGLRLIYFSYDVKMKEKGDIPEGYSVSREKKERFSLILESASTNQTSMYLCASRHPSGRVGELFFGEGSRLTVL.

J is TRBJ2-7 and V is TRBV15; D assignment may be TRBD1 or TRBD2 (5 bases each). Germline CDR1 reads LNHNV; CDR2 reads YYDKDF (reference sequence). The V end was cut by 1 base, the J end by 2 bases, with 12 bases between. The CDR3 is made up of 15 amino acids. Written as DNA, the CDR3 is TGTGCCACCAGCAGAGGGACCGGGGCCACCTACGAGCAGTACTTC. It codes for CATSRGTGATYEQYF.

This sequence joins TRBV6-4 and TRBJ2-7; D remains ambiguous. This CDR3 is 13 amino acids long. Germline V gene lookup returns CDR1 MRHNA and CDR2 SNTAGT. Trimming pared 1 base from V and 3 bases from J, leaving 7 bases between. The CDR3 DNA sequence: TGTGCCAGCAGTGACTACGGCTACTACGAGCAGTACTTC. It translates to CASSDYGYYEQYF.

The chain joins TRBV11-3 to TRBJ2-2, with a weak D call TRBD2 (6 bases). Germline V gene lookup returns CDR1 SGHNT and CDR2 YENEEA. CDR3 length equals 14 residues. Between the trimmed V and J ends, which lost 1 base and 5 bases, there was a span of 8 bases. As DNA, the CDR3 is TGTGCCAGCAGCTTAGCGGGAGAAACCGGGGAGCTGTTTTTT. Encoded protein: CASSLAGETGELFF.

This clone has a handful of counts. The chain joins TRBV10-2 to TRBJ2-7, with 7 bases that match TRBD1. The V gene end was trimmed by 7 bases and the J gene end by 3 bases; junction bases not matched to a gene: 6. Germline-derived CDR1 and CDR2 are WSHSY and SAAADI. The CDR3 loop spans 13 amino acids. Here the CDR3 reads CASKGAGFYEQYF. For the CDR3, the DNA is TGCGCCAGCAAGGGGGCAGGCTTCTACGAGCAGTACTTC.

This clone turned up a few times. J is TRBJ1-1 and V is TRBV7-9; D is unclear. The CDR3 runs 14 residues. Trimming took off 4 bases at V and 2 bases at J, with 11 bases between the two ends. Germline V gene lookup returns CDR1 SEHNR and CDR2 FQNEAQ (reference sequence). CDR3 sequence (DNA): TGTGCCAGCAGCTCGCAGGCTGGAAACACTGAAGCTTTCTTT. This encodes CASSSQAGNTEAFF.

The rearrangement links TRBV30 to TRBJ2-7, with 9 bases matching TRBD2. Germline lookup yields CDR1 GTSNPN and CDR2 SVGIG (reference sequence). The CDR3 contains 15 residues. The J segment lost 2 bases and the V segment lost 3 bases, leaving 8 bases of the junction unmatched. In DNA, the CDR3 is TGTGCCTGGAGGGGAGCGGGAGGTCCACCCTACGAGCAGTACTTC. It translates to CAWRGAGGPPYEQYF.

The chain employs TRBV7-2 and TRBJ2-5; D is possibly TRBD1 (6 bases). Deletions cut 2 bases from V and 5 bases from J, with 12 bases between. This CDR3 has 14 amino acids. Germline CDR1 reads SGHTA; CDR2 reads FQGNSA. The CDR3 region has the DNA TGTGCCAGCAGCTTAACAGGGCGCTGGGAGACCCAGTACTTC. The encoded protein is CASSLTGRWETQYF.

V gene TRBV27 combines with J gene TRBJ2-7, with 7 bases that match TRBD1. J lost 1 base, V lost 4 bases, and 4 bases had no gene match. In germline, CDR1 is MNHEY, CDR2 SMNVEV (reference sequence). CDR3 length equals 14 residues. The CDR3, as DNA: TGTGCCAGCAGTTACGGACAGGAGTCCTACGAGCAGTACTTC. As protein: CASSYGQESYEQYF.